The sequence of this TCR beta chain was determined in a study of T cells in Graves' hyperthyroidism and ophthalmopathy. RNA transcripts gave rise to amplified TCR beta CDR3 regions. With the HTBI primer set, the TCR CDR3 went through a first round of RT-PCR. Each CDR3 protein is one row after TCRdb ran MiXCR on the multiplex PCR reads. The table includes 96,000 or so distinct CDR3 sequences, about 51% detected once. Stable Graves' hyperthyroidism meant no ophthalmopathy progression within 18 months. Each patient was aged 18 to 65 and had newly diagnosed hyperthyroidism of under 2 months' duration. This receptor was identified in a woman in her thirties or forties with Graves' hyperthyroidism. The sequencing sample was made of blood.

The CDR3 region is CASSFIGRYGYTF. The CDR3 DNA sequence: TGTGCCAGCAGCTTCATCGGGCGATATGGCTACACCTTC. The rearrangement joins TRBV7-2 to TRBJ1-2, with D uncertain. The length of the CDR3 is 13 residues. Trimming shortened V by 3 bases and J by 5 bases, and 10 bases separated the two germline ends. The V gene's germline CDR1 is SGHTA and CDR2 FQGNSA. Full variable domain (remainder filled in from reference TRBV7-2 and TRBJ1-2): GAGVSQSPSNKVTEKGKDVELRCDPISGHTALYWYRQSLGQGLEFLIYFQGNSAPDKSGLPSDRFSAERTGGSVSTLTIQRTQQEDSAVYLCASSFIGRYGYTFGSGTRLTVV.